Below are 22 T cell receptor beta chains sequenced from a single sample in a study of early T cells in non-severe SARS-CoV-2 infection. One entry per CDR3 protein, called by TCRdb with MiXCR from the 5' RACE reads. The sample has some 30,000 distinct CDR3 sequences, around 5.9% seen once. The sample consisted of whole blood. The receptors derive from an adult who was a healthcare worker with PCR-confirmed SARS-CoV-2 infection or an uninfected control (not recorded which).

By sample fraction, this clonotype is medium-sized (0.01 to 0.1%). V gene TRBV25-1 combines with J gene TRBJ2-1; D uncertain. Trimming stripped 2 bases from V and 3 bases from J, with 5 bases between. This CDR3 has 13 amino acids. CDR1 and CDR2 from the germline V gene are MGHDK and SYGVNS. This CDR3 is CASSERDYNEQFF. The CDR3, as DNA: TGTGCCAGCAGTGAAAGGGACTACAATGAGCAGTTCTTC.

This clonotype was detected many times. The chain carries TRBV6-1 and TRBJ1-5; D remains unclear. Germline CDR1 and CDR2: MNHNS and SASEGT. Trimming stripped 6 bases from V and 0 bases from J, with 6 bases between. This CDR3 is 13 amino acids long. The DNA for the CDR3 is TGTGCCAGCAGCCGGCTTAGCAATCAGCCCCAGCATTTT. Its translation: CASSRLSNQPQHF.

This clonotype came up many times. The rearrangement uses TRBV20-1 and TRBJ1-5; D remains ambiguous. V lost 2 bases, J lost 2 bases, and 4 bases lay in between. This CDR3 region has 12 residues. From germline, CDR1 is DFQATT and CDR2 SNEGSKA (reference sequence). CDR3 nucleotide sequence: TGCAGTGCTAGATATGGCAATCAGCCCCAGCATTTT. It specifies CSARYGNQPQHF.

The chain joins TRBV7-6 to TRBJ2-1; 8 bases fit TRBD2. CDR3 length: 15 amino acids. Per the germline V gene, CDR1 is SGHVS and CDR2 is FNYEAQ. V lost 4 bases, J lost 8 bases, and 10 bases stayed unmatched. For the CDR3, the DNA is TGTGCCAGCAGCTACGGCCCGGGGGGGCCTGATGAGCAGTTCTTC. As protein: CASSYGPGGPDEQFF.

Here the CDR3 reads CASSQRYNEQFF. The CDR3, as DNA: TGCGCCAGCAGCCAGCGTTACAATGAGCAGTTCTTC. The gene calls are TRBV5-1 and TRBJ2-1; D gene unclear. Germline values: CDR1 SGHRS, CDR2 YFSETQ. The CDR3 loop spans 12 amino acids. V was cut by 4 bases and J by 4 bases, with 6 bases left in between.

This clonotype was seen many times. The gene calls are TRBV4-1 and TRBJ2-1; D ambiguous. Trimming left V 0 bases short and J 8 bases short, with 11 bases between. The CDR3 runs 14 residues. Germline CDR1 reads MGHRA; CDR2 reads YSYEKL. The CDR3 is CASSQERGSDEQFF. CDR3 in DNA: TGCGCCAGCAGCCAAGAAAGAGGATCGGATGAGCAGTTCTTC.

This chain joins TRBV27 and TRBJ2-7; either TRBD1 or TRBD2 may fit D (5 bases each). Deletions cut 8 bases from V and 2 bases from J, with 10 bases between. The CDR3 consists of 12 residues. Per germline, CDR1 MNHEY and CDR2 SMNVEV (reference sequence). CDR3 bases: TGTGCCAGCGGTAAGGGACCCTACGAGCAGTACTTC. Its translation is CASGKGPYEQYF.

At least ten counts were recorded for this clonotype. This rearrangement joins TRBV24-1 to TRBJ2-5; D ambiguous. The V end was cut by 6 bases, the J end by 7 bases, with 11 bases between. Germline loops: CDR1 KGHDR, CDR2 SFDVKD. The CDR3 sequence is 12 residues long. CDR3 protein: CATSPSEGTQYF. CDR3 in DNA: TGTGCCACCAGTCCCAGTGAAGGGACCCAGTACTTC.

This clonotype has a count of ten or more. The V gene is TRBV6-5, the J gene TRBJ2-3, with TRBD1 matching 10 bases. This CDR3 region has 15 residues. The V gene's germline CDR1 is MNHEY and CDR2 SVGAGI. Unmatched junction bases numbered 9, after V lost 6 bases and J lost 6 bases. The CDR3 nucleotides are TGTGCCAGCAGCCCCCGGGACAGGGGAGGGGATACGCAGTATTTT. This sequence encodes CASSPRDRGGDTQYF.

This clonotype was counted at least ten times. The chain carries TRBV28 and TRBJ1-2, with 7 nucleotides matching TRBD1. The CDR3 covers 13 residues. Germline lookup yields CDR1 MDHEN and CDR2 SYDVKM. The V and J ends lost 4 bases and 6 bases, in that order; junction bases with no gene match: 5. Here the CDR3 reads CASSSLDRNGYTF. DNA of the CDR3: TGTGCCAGCAGTTCCTTGGACAGGAATGGCTACACCTTC.

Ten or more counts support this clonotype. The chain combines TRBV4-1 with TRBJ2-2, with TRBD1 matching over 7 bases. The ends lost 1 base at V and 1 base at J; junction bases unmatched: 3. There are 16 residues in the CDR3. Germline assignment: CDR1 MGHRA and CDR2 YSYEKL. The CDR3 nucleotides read TGCGCCAGCAGCCAAGTACAGGGGTTGAACACCGGGGAGCTGTTTTTT. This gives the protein CASSQVQGLNTGELFF.

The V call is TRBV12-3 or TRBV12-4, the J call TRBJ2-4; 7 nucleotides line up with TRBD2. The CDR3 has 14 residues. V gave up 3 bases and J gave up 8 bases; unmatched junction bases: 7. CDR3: CASSFVSAGHIQYF. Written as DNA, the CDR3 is TGTGCCAGCAGTTTTGTCTCAGCGGGGCACATTCAGTACTTC.

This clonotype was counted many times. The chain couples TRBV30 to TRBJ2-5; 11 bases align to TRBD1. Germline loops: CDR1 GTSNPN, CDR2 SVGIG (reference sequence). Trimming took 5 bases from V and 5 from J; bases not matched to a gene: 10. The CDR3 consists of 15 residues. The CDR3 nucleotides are TGTGCCTGGGATACAGGACAGGGGGCTTTGGAGACCCAGTACTTC. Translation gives CAWDTGQGALETQYF.

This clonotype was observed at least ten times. CDR3 nucleotide sequence: TGTGCCAGCAGCCCGGGACAGTTCTACAATGAGCAGTTCTTC. Protein product: CASSPGQFYNEQFF. This sequence joins TRBV5-5 and TRBJ2-1; 7 nucleotides match TRBD1. V shed 4 bases, J shed 3 bases, and the junction held 4 bases outside the gene matches. The CDR3 has 14 amino acids. The germline CDR1 and CDR2 sequences are SGHKS and YYEKEE (reference sequence).

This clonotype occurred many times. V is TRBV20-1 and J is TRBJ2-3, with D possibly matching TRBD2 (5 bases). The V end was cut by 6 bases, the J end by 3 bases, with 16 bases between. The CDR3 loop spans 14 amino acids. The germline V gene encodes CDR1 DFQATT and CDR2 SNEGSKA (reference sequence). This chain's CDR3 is CSAQNPGKTDTQYF. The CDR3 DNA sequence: TGCAGTGCCCAGAACCCGGGAAAGACAGATACGCAGTATTTT.

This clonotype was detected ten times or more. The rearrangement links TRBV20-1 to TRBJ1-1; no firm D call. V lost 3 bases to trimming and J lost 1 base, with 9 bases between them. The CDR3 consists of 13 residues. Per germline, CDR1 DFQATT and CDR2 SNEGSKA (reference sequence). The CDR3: CSASRTANTEAFF. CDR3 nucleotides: TGCAGTGCTAGCCGAACCGCGAACACTGAAGCTTTCTTT.

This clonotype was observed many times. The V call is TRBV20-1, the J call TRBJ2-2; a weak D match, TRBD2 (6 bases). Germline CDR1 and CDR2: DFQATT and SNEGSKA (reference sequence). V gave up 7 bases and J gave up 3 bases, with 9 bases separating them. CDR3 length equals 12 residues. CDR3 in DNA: TGCAGTGTGTGGGGGGACACCGGGGAGCTGTTTTTT. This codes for CSVWGDTGELFF.

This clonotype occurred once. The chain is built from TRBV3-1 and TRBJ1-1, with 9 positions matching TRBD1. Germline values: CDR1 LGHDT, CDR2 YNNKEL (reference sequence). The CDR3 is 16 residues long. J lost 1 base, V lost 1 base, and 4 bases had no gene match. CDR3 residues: CASSQALTGGNTEAFF. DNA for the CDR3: TGTGCCAGCAGCCAAGCCCTGACAGGGGGGAACACTGAAGCTTTCTTT.

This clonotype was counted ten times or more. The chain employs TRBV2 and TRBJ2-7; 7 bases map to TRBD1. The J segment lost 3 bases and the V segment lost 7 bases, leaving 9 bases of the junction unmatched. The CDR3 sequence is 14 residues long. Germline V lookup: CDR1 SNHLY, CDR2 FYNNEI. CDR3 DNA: TGTGCCAGCACCGGACAGGTTCCCTTCTACGAGCAGTACTTC. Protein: CASTGQVPFYEQYF.

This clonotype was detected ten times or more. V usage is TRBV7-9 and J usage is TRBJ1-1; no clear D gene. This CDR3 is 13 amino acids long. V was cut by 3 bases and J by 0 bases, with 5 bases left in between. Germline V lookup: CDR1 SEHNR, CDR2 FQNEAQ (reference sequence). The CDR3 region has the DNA TGTGCCAGCAGCTTCGGCATGAACACTGAAGCTTTCTTT. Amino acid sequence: CASSFGMNTEAFF.

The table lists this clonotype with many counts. The CDR3 spells CASRTGQGTNQPQHF. The CDR3 coding sequence is TGTGCCAGTAGAACCGGACAGGGGACAAATCAGCCCCAGCATTTT. This chain connects TRBV19 to TRBJ1-5; TRBD1 matches at 9 bases. V trimming: 6 bases; J trimming: 4 bases; junction bases outside the gene matches: 7. Germline CDR1 is LNHDA and CDR2 is SQIVND (reference sequence). The CDR3 is made up of 15 amino acids.

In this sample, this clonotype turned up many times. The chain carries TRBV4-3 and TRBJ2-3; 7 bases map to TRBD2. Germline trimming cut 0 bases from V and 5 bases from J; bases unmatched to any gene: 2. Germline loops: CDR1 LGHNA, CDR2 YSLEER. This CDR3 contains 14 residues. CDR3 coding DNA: TGCGCCAGCAGCCAAGATGGGGGGGGAGATACGCAGTATTTT. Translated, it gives CASSQDGGGDTQYF.